This TCR beta chain came from a study of shared clonotypes between healthy human individuals. TCRdb's table, derived via immunoSEQ multiplex PCR, lists solely in-frame clones and lacks some. This table has millions of clones, roughly nine tenths appearing once. With regard to this clone: The antigen is not known.

Study-level points and caveats: Larger estimated richness was generally recorded for naive subsets relative to memory subsets.

What was sequenced was naive CD4+ T cells sorted from blood. The sample's subset: CD45RA+ positively selected. The clonotype was recovered from a man aged 18 to 30 in good health.

CDR3: CASSLDLGFTYEQYF. The CDR3 DNA is TGTGCCAGCAGCTTAGATCTGGGTTTCACCTACGAGCAGTACTTC. V usage is TRBV11-2 and J usage is TRBJ2-7; D unresolved. The CDR3 covers 15 residues. Germline V gene sequence: CDR1 SGHAT, CDR2 FQNNGV. V lost 0 bases and J lost 2, with 11 bases in between.